This is a list of T cell receptor beta chains from one sample in a study of CD4 T cells in relation to SARS-CoV-2 and coronaviruses. These receptors have no known antigen. Profiling relied on immunoSEQ multiplex PCR, and the TCRdb table lists in-frame clones only, not all of them. The table lists about 22,000 clones, 70% to 85% of them singletons. The sequenced material came from CD4+ T cells from PBMCs, cultured in vitro. The receptor set was obtained from a human donor in good health. Each CDR3 is given with its conserved first and last residue. A D gene is named only where the DNA matches it firmly. The size of a clone is reported for some rows only, either as once, few or many, or as a class for expanded clones.

V	D	size	J	DNA	CDR3
TRBV19	TRBD1	-	TRBJ1-2	TGTGCCAGCCGCTCTGACAGGGGATCCTATGGCTACACCTTC	CASRSDRGSYGYTF
TRBV7-3	-	-	TRBJ2-1	TGTGCCAGCAGCTTCGGCCTAGAATACAATGAGCAGTTCTTC	CASSFGLEYNEQFF
TRBV6-1	-	-	TRBJ1-2	TGTGCCAGCAGTGAACCGGGCAGGGCTACTATGGGGGGCTACACCTTC	CASSEPGRATMGGYTF
TRBV25-1	-	-	TRBJ1-1	TGTGCCAGCAGTGAGAAGCAGTCTGGGGCTGAAGCTTTCTTT	CASSEKQSGAEAFF
TRBV27	-	-	TRBJ2-7	TGTGCCAGCCGTCGGGGGGCGGCGGCATTCTACGAGCAGTACTTC	CASRRGAAAFYEQYF
TRBV4-2	-	-	TRBJ2-5	TGTGCCAGCAGCCAAGGCGAGTACCAAGAGACCCAGTACTTC	CASSQGEYQETQYF
TRBV7-9	TRBD2	once	TRBJ2-2	TGTGCCAGCAGCTTAGCCTCGGGACGTCGCAGCGGGGGGCTGTTTTTT	CASSLASGRRSGGLFF
TRBV30	TRBD2	-	TRBJ2-7	TGTGCCTGGAGCCGTGGACTAGCGGGAGCGGGCGAGCAGTACTTC	CAWSRGLAGAGEQYF
TRBV19	TRBD1	-	TRBJ1-3	TGTGCCAGTAGCCAATCGCAGGGGGAAAACACCATATATTTT	CASSQSQGENTIYF
TRBV18	-	once	TRBJ2-3	TGTGCCAGCTCACCAGGAGTTGGAGATACGCAGTATTTT	CASSPGVGDTQYF
TRBV9	-	once	TRBJ1-5	TGTGCCAGCAGCGTCTTCGGGGGGGAGCCCCAGCATTTT	CASSVFGGEPQHF
TRBV6-5	TRBD1	once	TRBJ1-1	TGTGCCAGCACCAGCCGGACAGGGGGGAACACTGAAGCTTTCTTT	CASTSRTGGNTEAFF
TRBV6-5	-	once	TRBJ2-3	TGTGCCAGCAGTTACTCCTACAAGGATACGCAGTATTTT	CASSYSYKDTQYF
TRBV5-5	TRBD2	-	TRBJ2-2	TGTGCCAGCAGCTCTTTTTTCGGGACTAGCGGTACCGGGGAGCTGTTTTTT	CASSSFFGTSGTGELFF
TRBV29-1	-	-	TRBJ2-4	TGCAGCGGTAGGGGGGGGAATGTTGGAAACATTCAGTACTTC	CSGRGGNVGNIQYF
TRBV7-2	-	-	TRBJ1-2	TGTGCCAGCAGCCCCTTCCAGGGGCGAGACTATGGCTACACCTTC	CASSPFQGRDYGYTF
TRBV7-9	TRBD1	few	TRBJ1-4	TGTGCCAGCAGCTCCGACAGGGGTGGAGGTGAAAAACTGTTTTTT	CASSSDRGGGEKLFF
TRBV4-3	-	-	TRBJ2-1	TGCGCCAGCAGCCAAGGTTTCAGTATATCCCGTGAGCAGTTCTTC	CASSQGFSISREQFF
TRBV5-1	-	-	TRBJ2-2	TGCGCCAGCAGCTTGGACAGACAGAACACCGGGGAGCTGTTTTTT	CASSLDRQNTGELFF